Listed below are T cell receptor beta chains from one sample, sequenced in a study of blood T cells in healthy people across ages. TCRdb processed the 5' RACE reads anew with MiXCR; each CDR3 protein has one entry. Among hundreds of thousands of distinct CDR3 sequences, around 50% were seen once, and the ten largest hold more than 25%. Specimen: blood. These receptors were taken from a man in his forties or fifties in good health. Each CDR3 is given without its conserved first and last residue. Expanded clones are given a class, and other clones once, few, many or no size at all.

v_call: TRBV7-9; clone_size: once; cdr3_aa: ASTQGRTGGTGELF
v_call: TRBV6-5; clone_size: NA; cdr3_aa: ASSIAVSYNEQF
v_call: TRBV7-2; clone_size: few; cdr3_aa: ASSLAHTGVQPQH
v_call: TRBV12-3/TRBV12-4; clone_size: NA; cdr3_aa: ASSFLRPETQY
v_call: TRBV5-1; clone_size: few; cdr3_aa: ASSLQGALTGELF
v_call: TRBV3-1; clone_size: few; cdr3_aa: ASSRLAGEETQY
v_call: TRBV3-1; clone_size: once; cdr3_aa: ASTKQGYNEQF
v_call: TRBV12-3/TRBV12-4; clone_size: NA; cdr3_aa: TSRRTSGGYNEQY
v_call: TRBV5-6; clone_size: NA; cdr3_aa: ASSFVRGTGELF
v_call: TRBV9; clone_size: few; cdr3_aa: ASSTTGAVISEQY